These T cell receptor beta chains were read from a single sample in a study of blood T cell repertoires in COVID-19. This table comes from immunoSEQ multiplex PCR, and its TCRdb copy is limited to in-frame clones, with some not included. The table lists 250,000 or so clones, approximately 86% of them singletons. The specimen sequenced was peripheral blood. Receptors originate from an elderly man with acute or convalescent COVID-19. CDR3s include the opening cysteine and the closing phenylalanine or tryptophan. The D gene is left open where the match is weak. Size values are once, few and many counts, or a class for expanded clones, and some rows have none.

J: TRBJ2-1; D: TRBD2; V: TRBV5-1; length: 17; size: -; CDR3: CASSLRLAGAKSSEQFF; DNA: TGCGCCAGCAGCCTGAGACTAGCGGGGGCCAAGTCTAGTGAGCAGTTCTTC
J: TRBJ2-1; D: TRBD2; V: TRBV10-2; length: 15; size: -; CDR3: CASGDIGRAGNEQFF; DNA: TGCGCCAGCGGGGATATCGGGAGGGCCGGTAATGAGCAGTTCTTC
J: TRBJ1-1; D: TRBD1; V: TRBV9; length: 13; size: -; CDR3: CASRVTGEAEAFF; DNA: TGTGCCAGCAGGGTCACAGGGGAGGCTGAAGCTTTCTTT
J: TRBJ2-2; D: TRBD1; V: TRBV3-1/TRBV3-2; length: 15; size: -; CDR3: CASSPTGADTGELFF; DNA: TGTGCCAGCAGCCCGACAGGGGCTGACACCGGGGAGCTGTTTTTT
J: TRBJ1-2; D: -; V: TRBV4-2; length: 18; size: -; CDR3: CASSQEVFPGASYRGYTF; DNA: TGTGCCAGCAGCCAAGAGGTATTCCCAGGGGCTTCCTATAGAGGCTACACCTTC
J: TRBJ2-1; D: -; V: TRBV6-2/TRBV6-3; length: 16; size: -; CDR3: CASRPNQGFRGNEQFF; DNA: TGTGCCAGCAGGCCTAACCAGGGCTTCCGAGGCAATGAGCAGTTCTTC
J: TRBJ1-4; D: TRBD1; V: TRBV6-5; length: 14; size: few; CDR3: CASRVDRGSEKLFF; DNA: TGTGCCAGCAGGGTGGACAGGGGGAGTGAAAAACTGTTTTTT
J: TRBJ1-3; D: -; V: TRBV7-2; length: 15; size: -; CDR3: CASSIKAGGGNTIYF; DNA: TGTGCCAGCAGCATAAAGGCAGGCGGAGGGAACACCATATATTTT
J: TRBJ2-2; D: TRBD1; V: TRBV19; length: 15; size: -; CDR3: CASSIRTGNTGELFF; DNA: TGTGCCAGTAGTATCCGGACAGGGAACACCGGGGAGCTGTTTTTT
J: TRBJ2-7; D: TRBD2; V: TRBV28; length: 12; size: -; CDR3: CASTTSGYEQYF; DNA: TGTGCCAGCACGACTAGCGGCTACGAGCAGTACTTC
J: TRBJ1-1; D: -; V: TRBV29-1; length: 12; size: -; CDR3: CSVDRLDTEAFF; DNA: TGCAGCGTGGACAGACTGGACACTGAAGCTTTCTTT
J: TRBJ2-3; D: TRBD1; V: TRBV28; length: 16; size: -; CDR3: CASSAPRGGSTDTQYF; DNA: TGTGCCAGCAGCGCGCCCAGAGGGGGCAGCACAGATACGCAGTATTTT
J: TRBJ1-4; D: TRBD1; V: TRBV19; length: 17; size: -; CDR3: CASTRTGGIVANEKLFF; DNA: TGTGCCAGTACTCGAACAGGGGGAATAGTGGCTAATGAAAAACTGTTTTTT
J: TRBJ2-7; D: TRBD2; V: TRBV18; length: 14; size: -; CDR3: CASSPGAGGDEQYF; DNA: TGTGCCAGCTCACCAGGGGCGGGGGGCGACGAGCAGTACTTC
J: TRBJ2-3; D: TRBD2; V: TRBV19; length: 13; size: few; CDR3: CASGLAGTDTQYF; DNA: TGTGCCAGTGGACTAGCGGGCACAGATACGCAGTATTTT
J: TRBJ1-1; D: -; V: TRBV14; length: 14; size: once; CDR3: CASSLIGGNTEAFF; DNA: TGTGCCAGCAGCCTGATCGGGGGGAACACTGAAGCTTTCTTT
J: TRBJ2-7; D: -; V: TRBV6-2/TRBV6-3; length: 13; size: -; CDR3: CASSFASSYEQYF; DNA: TGTGCCAGCAGTTTTGCTAGCTCCTACGAGCAGTACTTC
J: TRBJ1-2; D: TRBD1; V: TRBV18; length: 14; size: -; CDR3: CASSPSRGRKGYTF; DNA: TGTGCCAGCTCGCCTTCCAGGGGGCGAAAAGGCTACACCTTC
J: TRBJ2-5; D: -; V: TRBV29-1; length: 13; size: once; CDR3: CSVTTGGEETQYF; DNA: TGCAGCGTCACCACCGGAGGGGAAGAGACCCAGTACTTC
J: TRBJ2-1; D: -; V: TRBV6-5; length: 14; size: -; CDR3: CASTSSYDRNEQFF; DNA: TGTGCCAGCACCTCTAGCTACGACAGGAATGAGCAGTTCTTC
J: TRBJ1-1; D: TRBD1; V: TRBV6-5; length: 14; size: few; CDR3: CASSYRTGALEAFF; DNA: TGTGCCAGCAGTTACCGGACAGGGGCCCTTGAAGCTTTCTTT
J: TRBJ2-2; D: TRBD1; V: TRBV7-7; length: 16; size: once; CDR3: CASSLAQGANTGELFF; DNA: TGTGCCAGCAGCTTAGCCCAGGGGGCGAACACCGGGGAGCTGTTTTTT
J: TRBJ2-5; D: TRBD2; V: TRBV7-8; length: 17; size: -; CDR3: CASSQGLAGGLGETQYF; DNA: TGTGCCAGCAGCCAGGGACTAGCGGGGGGTTTGGGTGAGACCCAGTACTTC
J: TRBJ1-2; D: TRBD1; V: TRBV7-6; length: 12; size: -; CDR3: CASSSWTGGSAF; DNA: TGTGCCAGCAGCTCATGGACAGGGGGCTCTGCCTTC
J: TRBJ2-7; D: -; V: TRBV7-4; length: 11; size: -; CDR3: CASSPRAEQYF; DNA: TGTGCCAGCAGCCCCCGCGCGGAGCAGTACTTC
J: TRBJ2-7; D: -; V: TRBV7-8; length: 15; size: -; CDR3: CASSSGEANFYEQYF; DNA: TGTGCCAGCAGCTCGGGGGAAGCAAACTTTTACGAGCAGTACTTC
J: TRBJ1-1; D: -; V: TRBV28; length: 16; size: -; CDR3: CASPPRTRPMNTEAFF; DNA: TGTGCCAGCCCACCCAGGACACGGCCAATGAACACTGAAGCTTTCTTT
J: TRBJ2-7; D: TRBD2; V: TRBV18; length: 16; size: -; CDR3: CASSEGLAGPSYEQYF; DNA: TGTGCCAGCTCCGAGGGCCTAGCGGGGCCCTCCTACGAGCAGTACTTC
J: TRBJ2-1; D: -; V: TRBV24-1; length: 14; size: -; CDR3: CATSPGGSYNEQFF; DNA: TGTGCCACCAGTCCCGGGGGCTCCTACAATGAGCAGTTCTTC
J: TRBJ2-7; D: TRBD2; V: TRBV7-8; length: 14; size: -; CDR3: CASSLTGGLQLQYF; DNA: TGTGCCAGCAGCTTAACGGGAGGTCTTCAGTTGCAGTACTTC
J: TRBJ1-3; D: -; V: TRBV10-3; length: 14; size: -; CDR3: CAISESTDGNTIYF; DNA: TGTGCCATCAGTGAGTCGACAGATGGAAACACCATATATTTT
J: TRBJ2-7; D: -; V: TRBV6-5; length: 11; size: -; CDR3: CASLAGYEQYF; DNA: TGTGCCAGCCTAGCAGGCTACGAGCAGTACTTC
J: TRBJ2-3; D: -; V: TRBV6-5; length: 15; size: -; CDR3: CASCPRDIVTDTQYF; DNA: TGTGCCAGCTGCCCTAGGGACATCGTTACAGATACGCAGTATTTT
J: TRBJ2-1; D: TRBD2; V: TRBV27; length: 15; size: many; CDR3: CASSLSWTSGGEQFF; DNA: TGTGCCAGCAGTTTATCGTGGACTAGCGGGGGTGAGCAGTTCTTC
J: TRBJ1-2; D: -; V: TRBV7-3; length: 13; size: -; CDR3: CASSLGQGRGYTF; DNA: TGTGCCAGCAGCTTGGGGCAGGGTCGTGGCTACACCTTC
J: TRBJ1-4; D: TRBD1; V: TRBV7-2; length: 14; size: -; CDR3: CASSPGQGSEKLFF; DNA: TGTGCCAGCAGCCCTGGACAGGGTTCTGAAAAACTGTTTTTT
J: TRBJ1-5; D: -; V: TRBV5-1; length: 17; size: few; CDR3: CASSLYPQDGGYQPQHF; DNA: TGCGCCAGCAGCTTGTACCCACAGGACGGGGGATATCAGCCCCAGCATTTT
J: TRBJ2-3; D: -; V: TRBV7-3; length: 14; size: -; CDR3: CASSSNGRTDTQYF; DNA: TGTGCCAGCAGCTCAAACGGGAGAACAGATACGCAGTATTTT
J: TRBJ1-5; D: -; V: TRBV7-6; length: 13; size: -; CDR3: CASSQTGIGPQHF; DNA: TGTGCCAGCAGCCAAACAGGGATCGGGCCCCAGCATTTT
J: TRBJ1-2; D: -; V: TRBV6-2/TRBV6-3; length: 16; size: -; CDR3: CASSYSGSRDLYGYTF; DNA: TGTGCCAGCAGTTACTCGGGCAGTCGAGACCTTTATGGCTACACCTTC
J: TRBJ2-1; D: -; V: TRBV6-5; length: 15; size: -; CDR3: CASSRDWGELREQFF; DNA: TGTGCCAGCAGTCGGGATTGGGGGGAGCTCCGCGAGCAGTTCTTC
J: TRBJ2-5; D: -; V: TRBV7-9; length: 15; size: -; CDR3: CASSFRGTTQETQYF; DNA: TGTGCCAGCAGCTTTAGGGGGACTACTCAAGAGACCCAGTACTTC